Shown below are 6 T cell receptor beta chains from a single sample sequenced in a study of shared clonotypes between healthy human individuals. Method: immunoSEQ multiplex PCR; TCRdb's copy keeps in-frame clones and lacks some. Of 450,000 to 600,000 clones listed, more than 65% are singletons. Material for sequencing was PBMCs. These receptors were collected from a woman aged 40 to 50 in good health. Some clones in this sample may be carry-over from other donors' samples.

This sequence joins TRBV5-4 and TRBJ2-3, with TRBD1 matching over 10 bases. The V gene's germline CDR1 is SGHNT and CDR2 YYREEE (reference sequence). V lost 5 bases, J lost 2 bases, and 8 bases stayed unmatched. The length of the CDR3 is 16 residues. The CDR3 DNA sequence: TGTGCCAGCAGAGATGACAGGGGGCGGGCCACAGATACGCAGTATTTT. Its translation is CASRDDRGRATDTQYF. The full variable domain, completed using reference TRBV5-4 and TRBJ2-3, is ETGVTQSPTHLIKTRGQQVTLRCSSQSGHNTVSWYQQALGQGPQFIFQYYREEENGRGNFPPRFSGLQFPNYSSELNVNALELDDSALYLCASRDDRGRATDTQYFGPGTRLTVL.

This clone appeared a few times. J is TRBJ2-7 and V is TRBV2; 7 bases align to TRBD1. Per germline, CDR1 SNHLY and CDR2 FYNNEI. The CDR3 consists of 15 residues. The V segment lost 1 base and the J segment 2 bases; nucleotides outside the gene matches: 5. The CDR3, as DNA: TGTGCCAGCAGTGAAGAGACAGGGTATGCCTACGAGCAGTACTTC. It is translated as CASSEETGYAYEQYF.

J is TRBJ2-1 and V is TRBV7-6; 12 bases align to TRBD2. CDR3 length equals 15 residues. With 5 bases clipped from V and 6 bases from J, the junction kept 5 bases outside the gene matches. Germline CDR1 and CDR2: SGHVS and FNYEAQ. CDR3: CASSPGLAGSNEQFF. CDR3 in DNA: TGTGCCAGCAGCCCCGGACTAGCGGGGTCCAATGAGCAGTTCTTC.

The chain employs TRBV18 and TRBJ2-7, with 7 positions matching TRBD1. Germline assignment: CDR1 KGHSH and CDR2 LQKENI. CDR3 size: 15 residues. V shed 5 bases, J shed 0 bases, and the junction held 7 bases outside the gene matches. In DNA, the CDR3 is TGTGCCAGCTCAGCCCGGGACAGAAGCTCCTACGAGCAGTACTTC. The encoded protein is CASSARDRSSYEQYF. The variable domain in full, with the rest retrieved from reference TRBV18 and TRBJ2-7, is NAGVMQNPRHLVRRRGQEARLRCSPMKGHSHVYWYRQLPEEGLKFMVYLQKENIIDESGMPKERFSAEFPKEGPSILRIQQVVRGDSAAYFCASSARDRSSYEQYFGPGTRLTVT.

V gene TRBV28 combines with J gene TRBJ2-5, with unresolved D. CDR1 and CDR2 from the germline V gene are MDHEN and SYDVKM. The V and J ends lost 8 bases and 4 bases respectively, with 14 bases between them. This CDR3 has 13 amino acids. CDR3 nucleotide sequence: TGTGCCAGCGGGTTAAGGGTGCGAGAGACCCAGTACTTC. Its translation is CASGLRVRETQYF.

This rearrangement joins TRBV7-2 to TRBJ2-5, with 9 nucleotides matching TRBD1. V trimming: 5 bases; J trimming: 5 bases; junction bases outside the gene matches: 3. Germline loops: CDR1 SGHTA, CDR2 FQGNSA. This CDR3 contains 13 residues. The CDR3 region is CASSGQGSETQYF. CDR3 bases: TGTGCCAGCAGCGGACAGGGGTCGGAGACCCAGTACTTC.